This T cell receptor (beta chain) was sequenced in a study of blood T cells in healthy people across ages. Notes on the study in general: TCR beta diversity correlated strongly with naive T cell percentage.

A sample-barcoded 5' primer and a J-beta primer mix were used in a second PCR of about 7 to 12 cycles. TCRdb independently ran MiXCR on the 5' RACE reads; one entry per CDR3 protein. The data contain hundreds of thousands of distinct CDR3 sequences, 20% to 25% of them singletons. CDR1 is LNHDA, CDR2 SQIVND, per germline (reference sequence). Trimming at V came to 3 bases and at J to 9 bases, leaving 6 bases not matched to a gene. CDR3 length: 15 residues. This clonotype appeared a few times. What it recognizes is unknown. Sequencing was performed on blood. This clonotype originated in a man between 65 and 85 years old in good health. The V call is TRBV19, the J call TRBJ1-5, with 12 bases identical to TRBD1. The CDR3 DNA follows: TGTGCCAGTAGTATCGGGACAGGGGGCAGCATGCCCCAGCATTTT. Translation: CASSIGTGGSMPQHF.